These 30 T cell receptor beta chains share one sample of origin, sequenced in a study of T cell responses to AZD1222 COVID-19 vaccine. The table came from immunoSEQ multiplex PCR; TCRdb's copy has only in-frame clones and leaves some out. The sample yields some 140,000 clones, about 90% seen once. This specimen was peripheral blood, taken on day 0 of MenACWY control vaccination. The source of these receptors is an adult in good health.

This chain connects TRBV4-2 to TRBJ1-1; D remains unclear. This CDR3 is 15 amino acids long. Trimming removed 3 bases from V and 4 bases from J, with 15 bases in between. CDR1 is LGHNA and CDR2 is YNFKEQ in the germline V gene. The CDR3 sequence is CASSQESGVSTEAFF. The CDR3 DNA reads as TGTGCCAGCAGCCAGGAAAGTGGGGTTAGCACTGAAGCTTTCTTT.

This chain connects TRBV12-3 or TRBV12-4 to TRBJ2-1, with a tentative D call TRBD2 (5 bases). V was clipped by 6 bases and J by 3 bases, with 9 bases between them. The CDR3 has 13 amino acids. The CDR3 coding sequence is TGTGCCAGCAGATCCGGGATCTACAATGAGCAGTTCTTC. Encoded protein: CASRSGIYNEQFF.

This chain links TRBV5-1 with TRBJ1-1, with 10 bases identical to TRBD1. This CDR3 region has 16 residues. Germline V gene lookup returns CDR1 SGHRS and CDR2 YFSETQ. Trimming at V came to 4 bases and at J to 8 bases, leaving 14 bases not matched to a gene. DNA of the CDR3: TGCGCCAGCAGCGCCGGGGACAGGGGAGTGAGTCCCGAAGCTTTCTTT. Protein sequence: CASSAGDRGVSPEAFF.

The genes are TRBV28 and TRBJ1-1; D perhaps matches TRBD1 (5 bases). The CDR3 is 15 amino acids. Trimming pared 2 bases from V and 0 bases from J, leaving 10 bases between. CDR1 is MDHEN, CDR2 SYDVKM, per germline. Here the CDR3 reads CASSLGGLMNTEAFF. CDR3 DNA: TGTGCCAGCAGTTTAGGGGGACTGATGAACACTGAAGCTTTCTTT.

The chain recombines TRBV11-3 with TRBJ2-1; TRBD2 aligns across 7 bases. After removal of 1 base from V and 7 bases from J, the junction contained 10 bases not matched to a gene. The CDR3 consists of 16 residues. Germline V gives CDR1 SGHNT, CDR2 YENEEA. In nucleotides, the CDR3 is TGTGCCAGCAGCTTAGTTTTGGCGGGAGTCGAGAATGAGCAGTTCTTC. Protein: CASSLVLAGVENEQFF.

J is TRBJ1-2 and V is TRBV11-2; a weak D match, TRBD1 (6 bases). CDR1 is SGHAT, CDR2 FQNNGV, per germline. Trimming shortened V by 4 bases and J by 4 bases, and 16 bases separated the two germline ends. The CDR3 contains 15 residues. The CDR3 coding sequence is TGTGCCAGCAGCTACAACATGGGGGCGGCCTATGGCTACACCTTC. Translated: CASSYNMGAAYGYTF.

The chain links TRBV9 to TRBJ2-5; D may be TRBD1 (6 bases). Trimming pared 0 bases from V and 5 bases from J, leaving 20 bases between. The CDR3 is made up of 17 amino acids. CDR1 and CDR2 (germline): SGDLS, YYNGEE. CDR3 residues: CASSVAPQGTLGETQYF. For the CDR3, the DNA is TGTGCCAGCAGCGTAGCTCCCCAGGGGACCCTGGGGGAGACCCAGTACTTC.

J is TRBJ1-1 and V is TRBV5-1; possibly TRBD1 for D (6 bases). The CDR3 extends over 13 amino acids. The V end was cut by 5 bases, the J end by 1 base, with 9 bases between. CDR1 is SGHRS and CDR2 is YFSETQ in the germline V gene. The CDR3 sequence: CASRAGANTEAFF. CDR3 DNA: TGCGCCAGCAGGGCGGGGGCGAACACTGAAGCTTTCTTT.

This chain uses TRBV18 with TRBJ2-5; tentatively, D is TRBD1 (6 bases). From germline, CDR1 is KGHSH and CDR2 LQKENI. Trimming removed 5 bases at V and 4 bases at J, with 17 bases between. The CDR3 has 15 amino acids. CDR3 sequence: CASSKQGASRETQYF. The DNA for the CDR3 is TGTGCCAGCTCAAAACAGGGCGCTAGCAGAGAGACCCAGTACTTC.

The genes are TRBV29-1 and TRBJ2-6, with D hard to call. V lost 5 bases and J 0 bases, leaving 8 bases between the germline ends. This CDR3 is built from 14 residues. The germline gives CDR1 SQVTM, CDR2 ANQGSEA. The CDR3 here is CSVLSLSGANVLTF. In nucleotides, the CDR3 is TGCAGCGTTTTATCACTCTCTGGGGCCAACGTCCTGACTTTC.

The chain uses TRBV11-2 and TRBJ2-2; D is ambiguous. The CDR3 length is 15 residues. The V end lost 0 bases, the J end lost 5 bases, and 10 bases lay between the germline ends. Germline V lookup: CDR1 SGHAT, CDR2 FQNNGV. CDR3 coding DNA: TGTGCCAGCAGCTTAGAAGGCAGGCGGACCGGGGAGCTGTTTTTT. Its translation is CASSLEGRRTGELFF.

The genes are TRBV19 and TRBJ1-4; D remains unclear. CDR3 length: 14 residues. Trimming removed 11 bases at V and 3 bases at J, with 16 bases between. The germline V gene encodes CDR1 LNHDA and CDR2 SQIVND (reference sequence). In nucleotides, the CDR3 is TGTGCCTCCCTGGAGCTGGGAGCTAATGAAAAACTGTTTTTT. This gives the protein CASLELGANEKLFF.

This chain uses TRBV3-1 (or the pseudogene TRBV3-2) with TRBJ1-4; D gene uncertain. The CDR3 runs 16 residues. The V end lost 4 bases, the J end lost 0 bases, and 12 bases lay between the germline ends. Germline values: CDR1 LGHDT, CDR2 YNNKEL (reference sequence). The CDR3 sequence: CASSPTLHATNEKLFF. The CDR3, as DNA: TGTGCCAGCAGCCCGACCCTCCATGCAACTAATGAAAAACTGTTTTTT.

This chain links TRBV18 with TRBJ2-1; 14 bases fit TRBD2. The V segment lost 4 bases and the J segment 7 bases; nucleotides outside the gene matches: 3. CDR1 and CDR2 from the germline V gene are KGHSH and LQKENI. CDR3 size: 15 residues. The CDR3 sequence: CASSRGLAGENEQFF. The CDR3 bases are TGTGCCAGCTCACGGGGACTAGCGGGGGAGAATGAGCAGTTCTTC.

The rearrangement joins TRBV19 to TRBJ2-1; D is uncertain. CDR3 length: 12 residues. Germline CDR1 reads LNHDA; CDR2 reads SQIVND (reference sequence). V was trimmed by 5 bases and J by 7 bases, leaving 9 bases between them. The CDR3 spells CASSALNNEQFF. The DNA for the CDR3 is TGTGCCAGTAGTGCCCTTAATAATGAGCAGTTCTTC. The whole variable domain, filled in from reference TRBV19 and TRBJ2-1, reads DGGITQSPKYLFRKEGQNVTLSCEQNLNHDAMYWYRQDPGQGLRLIYYSQIVNDFQKGDIAEGYSVSREKKESFPLTVTSAQKNPTAFYLCASSALNNEQFFGPGTRLTVL.

This clone has a single count. The same CDR3 arises from other DNA sequences in this sample as well. The rearrangement uses TRBV28 and TRBJ1-2, with D perhaps TRBD1 (5 bases). This CDR3 has 12 amino acids. Per the germline V gene, CDR1 is MDHEN and CDR2 is SYDVKM. V lost 2 bases, J lost 5 bases, and 6 bases lay in between. The CDR3, as DNA: TGTGCCAGCAGTTTAGGGGGGTATGGCTACACCTTC. Translated: CASSLGGYGYTF.

This chain links TRBV6-5 with TRBJ1-3; D unclear. Trimming took off 6 bases at V and 0 bases at J, with 9 bases between the two ends. Germline lookup yields CDR1 MNHEY and CDR2 SVGAGI. This CDR3 is built from 14 residues. CDR3 in amino acids: CASRTGNSGNTIYF. The CDR3, as DNA: TGTGCCAGCAGAACTGGTAACTCTGGAAACACCATATATTTT.

This clone was seen once. This sequence joins TRBV27 and TRBJ1-2; 10 nucleotides match TRBD1. V was clipped by 5 bases and J by 7 bases; unmatched bases: 10. CDR1 and CDR2 (germline): MNHEY, SMNVEV (reference sequence). This CDR3 contains 15 residues. In DNA form, the CDR3 reads TGTGCCAGCAGTCTAGTCGGGACAGGGGTCGGTGGCTACACCTTC. Protein product: CASSLVGTGVGGYTF.

V and J are TRBV2 and TRBJ2-3; 8 bases match TRBD2. The length of the CDR3 is 12 residues. The V gene's germline CDR1 is SNHLY and CDR2 FYNNEI. The V and J ends lost 10 bases and 5 bases, in that order; junction bases with no gene match: 5. The CDR3 region is CATGGAGDTQYF. The CDR3 DNA is TGTGCCACCGGGGGGGCAGGAGATACGCAGTATTTT.

This clone showed up just a few times. V gene TRBV19 combines with J gene TRBJ1-6, with TRBD1 matching 8 bases. The CDR3 covers 16 residues. V dropped 5 bases and J dropped 7; count of bases not matched to a gene: 10. In germline, CDR1 is LNHDA, CDR2 SQIVND (reference sequence). In DNA, the CDR3 is TGTGCCAGTAGTGTTGGGACAGGCGGAGTGAATTCACCCCTCCACTTT. Amino acids: CASSVGTGGVNSPLHF.

The chain carries TRBV29-1 and TRBJ2-7; 7 bases agree with TRBD1. CDR3 size: 16 residues. Germline V gives CDR1 SQVTM, CDR2 ANQGSEA. V was pared by 2 bases and J by 1 base, with 11 bases of the junction left unmatched. CDR3 nucleotide sequence: TGCAGCGTTGAATTTCGAAACAGGGGCGAATCCTACGAGCAGTACTTC. Its translation: CSVEFRNRGESYEQYF.

The CDR3 DNA reads as TGTGCCATCACCACTAGCGGGAGCAATGAGCAGTTCTTC. It codes for CAITTSGSNEQFF. This sequence joins TRBV10-3 and TRBJ2-1, with 11 bases fitting TRBD2. The CDR3 is 13 amino acids. The junction had 2 bases not matched to a gene; V was cut back by 7 bases and J by 6 bases. Per germline, CDR1 ENHRY and CDR2 SYGVKD.

This chain uses TRBV5-1 with TRBJ1-1, with D uncertain. Germline CDR1 SGHRS, CDR2 YFSETQ. Between the trimmed V and J ends, which lost 1 base and 7 bases, there was a span of 14 bases. The CDR3 has 14 amino acids. CDR3 DNA: TGCGCCAGCAGCTTGAACTCTTACATTAGTGAAGCTTTCTTT. As protein: CASSLNSYISEAFF. Variable domain in full (rest from reference TRBV5-1 and TRBJ1-1): KAGVTQTPRYLIKTRGQQVTLSCSPISGHRSVSWYQQTPGQGLQFLFEYFSETQRNKGNFPGRFSGRQFSNSRSEMNVSTLELGDSALYLCASSLNSYISEAFFGQGTRLTVV.

The rearrangement links TRBV24-1 to TRBJ2-5, with 11 positions matching TRBD1. Germline values: CDR1 KGHDR, CDR2 SFDVKD. The trim removed 0 bases at V and 4 bases at J, leaving 0 bases unmatched. The CDR3 covers 15 residues. The CDR3 reads CATSDLGTGGETQYF. The CDR3 DNA sequence: TGTGCCACCAGTGATTTGGGGACAGGGGGAGAGACCCAGTACTTC.

The chain carries TRBV18 and TRBJ2-1; 8 nucleotides line up with TRBD2. This CDR3 comprises 15 residues. Germline V CDR1 and CDR2: KGHSH, LQKENI. The V and J ends lost 3 bases and 5 bases, in that order; junction bases with no gene match: 6. The CDR3 DNA is TGTGCCAGCTCACCTCGGGGGGGCGCAAACAATGAGCAGTTCTTC. This translates into CASSPRGGANNEQFF.

V usage is TRBV19 and J usage is TRBJ1-5; weak D call: TRBD1 (5 bases). Looked up from germline, CDR1 is LNHDA and CDR2 is SQIVND (reference sequence). V dropped 1 base and J dropped 2 bases, with 12 bases sitting between them. This CDR3 is 16 amino acids long. CDR3 amino acids: CASSIAGTLGNQPQHF. The CDR3 coding sequence is TGTGCCAGTAGTATAGCAGGGACCTTGGGCAATCAGCCCCAGCATTTT.

V and J are TRBV5-1 and TRBJ1-2, with D perhaps TRBD1 (6 bases). There are 15 residues in the CDR3. The germline V gene encodes CDR1 SGHRS and CDR2 YFSETQ. Trimming removed 4 bases from V and 4 bases from J, with 17 bases in between. CDR3 sequence reads: CASSPDPRGRYGYTF. The CDR3 DNA sequence: TGCGCCAGCAGCCCCGACCCCAGGGGACGCTATGGCTACACCTTC.

The chain uses TRBV20-1 and TRBJ2-5; possibly TRBD1 for D (6 bases). V lost 7 bases to trimming and J lost 5 bases, with 11 bases between them. Looked up from germline, CDR1 is DFQATT and CDR2 is SNEGSKA (reference sequence). This CDR3 spans 11 amino acids. CDR3 region: CSGWGLETQYF. In DNA, the CDR3 is TGCAGTGGGTGGGGGCTGGAGACCCAGTACTTC.

The rearrangement joins TRBV7-2 to TRBJ2-7; D remains ambiguous. The ends were cut back, 5 bases at V and 0 bases at J, with 11 bases in the middle. The CDR3 runs 14 residues. In germline, CDR1 is SGHTA, CDR2 FQGNSA. As DNA, the CDR3 is TGTGCCAGCAGCAAGGACCCAAACTCCTACGAGCAGTACTTC. Protein sequence: CASSKDPNSYEQYF.

V and J are TRBV9 and TRBJ2-2, with unresolved D. Trimming took 0 bases from V and 8 from J, leaving 8 bases between them. The CDR3 covers 13 residues. Germline CDR1 reads SGDLS; CDR2 reads YYNGEE. CDR3 DNA sequence: TGTGCCAGCAGCGTAGTACTCGGGGGGGAGCTGTTTTTT. Its translation: CASSVVLGGELFF.